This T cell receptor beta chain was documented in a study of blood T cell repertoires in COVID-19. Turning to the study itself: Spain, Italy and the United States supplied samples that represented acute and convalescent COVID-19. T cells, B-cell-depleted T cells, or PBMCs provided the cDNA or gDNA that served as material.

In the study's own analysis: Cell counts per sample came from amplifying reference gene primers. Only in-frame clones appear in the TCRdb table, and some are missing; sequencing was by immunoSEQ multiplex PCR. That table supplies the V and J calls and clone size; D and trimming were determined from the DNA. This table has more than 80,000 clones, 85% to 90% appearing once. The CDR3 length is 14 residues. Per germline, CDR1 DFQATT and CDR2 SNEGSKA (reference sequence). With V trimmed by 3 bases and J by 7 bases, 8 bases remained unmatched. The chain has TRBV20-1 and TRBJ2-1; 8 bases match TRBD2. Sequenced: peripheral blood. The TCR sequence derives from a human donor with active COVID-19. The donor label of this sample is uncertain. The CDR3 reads CSASFGGAFNEQFF. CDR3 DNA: TGCAGTGCTAGTTTCGGGGGGGCCTTTAATGAGCAGTTCTTC.